This T cell receptor (beta chain) was sequenced during a study of CD8 T cells in ankylosing spondylitis (TCRdb year 2017). Context from the whole study: The study set out to find disease-linked TCR variants by profiling T cell receptor beta repertoires in ankylosing spondylitis patients and healthy donors. The full study cohort comprised roughly 24 ankylosing spondylitis patients and approximately 100 healthy donors. Peripheral blood samples were taken, and synovial fluid was additionally collected from ankylosing spondylitis patients. General conclusions and limits of the study: Some TCR beta motif variants had previously been reported in synovial fluid and blood of reactive arthritis patients, which suggested common disease-initiation mechanisms. Blood from ankylosing spondylitis patients appeared to be characterized by a TCR beta motif made up of under ten highly homologous amino acid variants. According to the report, matched synovial fluid samples from ankylosing spondylitis patients were significantly enriched for the disease-linked clones. The disease-linked clones had a CD8+ phenotype and were found at relatively low frequencies in peripheral blood.

This clonotype was recorded a few times. Its antigen target is currently unknown. Within one base of it there is no much larger clone, and no base qualities were kept. Sequencing was carried out with an Illumina HiSeq 2500. TCR beta libraries were prepared by quantitative 5'-RACE with molecular barcodes. The authors' analysis ran thus. Disease-linked TCR variants were identified with a new computational method built on a probabilistic model of VDJ rearrangement. The public reads were quality trimmed at Q25 with fastp and then assembled into clones with MiXCR by TCRdb, keeping productive beta chains. Entries are consolidated by CDR3 protein sequence, retaining the most common genes and DNA. The V and J calls shown here were made by TCRdb, not taken from the authors' results. The sample profile shows about 450,000 distinct CDR3 sequences; roughly 27% of them were found once. Together, the top ten hold 0.89% of the sample.

V drops 0 bases and J drops 2 bases, leaving 10 bases in between. The germline V gene specifies SGHRS as CDR1 and YFSETQ as CDR2. Reading from cysteine to phenylalanine, the CDR3 counts 15 amino acids. The retained sequence is limited to the CDR3, 45 bases, with the frame set at the first base. In this chain, TRBV5-1 is recombined with TRBJ2-3; the D segment cannot be called with confidence. Sequencing was done on a sample of blood, either unsorted or a sorted T cell fraction (not recorded which). The clonotype was recovered from a male donor with ankylosing spondylitis. The CDR3: CASSLDPSYTDTQYF. The DNA sequence is TGCGCCAGCAGCTTGGATCCGTCCTACACAGATACGCAGTATTTT.